This T cell receptor (beta chain) was identified during a study of shared clonotypes between healthy human individuals. The overall study: In total, the donors were a couple of women and a few men aged 18 to 49.

Memory CD4+ cells were the fraction left after CD45RA+ naive selection. Findings and limits, study-wide: Genetic and exposure-history diversity was limited by the few donors.

Genomic DNA per cell subset filled all wells of several immunoSEQ plates. Only in-frame clones appear in the TCRdb table, and some are missing; sequencing was by immunoSEQ multiplex PCR. Among around 980,000 clones listed, about 84% were seen once. Of note for this clone: The antigen is unknown.

The TCR comes from a man aged 18 to 29 in good health. Some clones in this sample may be carry-over from other donors' samples. Sequencing used memory CD4+ T cells from PBMCs. Specified subset: CD45RA-negative fraction.

CDR3 nucleotides: TGCGCCAGCAGCTTAACAGGGCCACCTAACTATGGCTACACCTTC. Its protein product is CASSLTGPPNYGYTF. The gene calls are TRBV5-1 and TRBJ1-2; possible D gene TRBD1, 6 bases. V was shortened by 2 bases and J by 0 bases, with 11 bases between the two germline ends. The CDR3 is 15 residues long. Germline-derived CDR1 and CDR2 are SGHRS and YFSETQ.